This T cell receptor (beta chain) stems from a study of spatial heterogeneity in lung cancer. Study summary: Beta-chain sequences were consistently detected more often than alpha-chain sequences. General study results and limits: More often at tumor resection than at routine follow-up, ubiquitous expanded tumor TCRs were detected in the blood.

Between the trimmed V and J ends, which lost 8 bases and 6 bases, there was a span of 32 bases. CDR3 length: 18 amino acids. The germline V gene has CDR1 SGHVS and CDR2 FQNEAQ. Unique molecular identifiers tagged every individual TCR cDNA molecule. TCRdb reprocessed the 5' RACE reads via MiXCR and lists one record per CDR3 protein. The sample has about 4,100 distinct CDR3 sequences, approximately 24% seen once. Time point of the sample: sample taken at primary tumor resection. Whole RNA, isolated from tumor, nontumor lung or frozen PBMC, was sequenced without prior sorting. Donors were roughly 70 untreated early-stage non-small cell lung cancer patients. In its sample, this clonotype is medium-sized (0.01 to 0.1%). No antigen is known for it. This beta chain came through as a stray read in a library set up for alpha chains, and its size says little.

The sequence was collected from a female donor with early-stage non-small cell lung cancer. The specimen comprised PBMCs, sampled at surgery. The gene calls are TRBV7-8 and TRBJ2-7; the D gene is possibly TRBD2 (7 bases). The CDR3 spells CASRAGGLATFVQGEQYF. In nucleotides, the CDR3 is TGTGCCAGCCGCGCCGGGGGGCTAGCCACCTTTGTCCAGGGCGAGCAGTACTTC.